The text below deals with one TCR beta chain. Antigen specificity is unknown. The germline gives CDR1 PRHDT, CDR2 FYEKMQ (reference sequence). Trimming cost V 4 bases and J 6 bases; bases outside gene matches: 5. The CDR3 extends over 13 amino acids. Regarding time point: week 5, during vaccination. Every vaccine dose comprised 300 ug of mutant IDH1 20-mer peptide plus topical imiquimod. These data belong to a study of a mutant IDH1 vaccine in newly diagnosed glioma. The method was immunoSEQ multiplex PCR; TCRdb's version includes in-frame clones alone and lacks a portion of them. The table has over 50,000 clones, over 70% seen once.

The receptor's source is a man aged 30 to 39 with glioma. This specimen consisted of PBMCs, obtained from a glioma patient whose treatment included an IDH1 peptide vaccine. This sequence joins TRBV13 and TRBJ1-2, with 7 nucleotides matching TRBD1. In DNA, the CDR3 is TGTGCCAGCAGCTGGGGACAGATAGATGGCTACACCTTC. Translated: CASSWGQIDGYTF.